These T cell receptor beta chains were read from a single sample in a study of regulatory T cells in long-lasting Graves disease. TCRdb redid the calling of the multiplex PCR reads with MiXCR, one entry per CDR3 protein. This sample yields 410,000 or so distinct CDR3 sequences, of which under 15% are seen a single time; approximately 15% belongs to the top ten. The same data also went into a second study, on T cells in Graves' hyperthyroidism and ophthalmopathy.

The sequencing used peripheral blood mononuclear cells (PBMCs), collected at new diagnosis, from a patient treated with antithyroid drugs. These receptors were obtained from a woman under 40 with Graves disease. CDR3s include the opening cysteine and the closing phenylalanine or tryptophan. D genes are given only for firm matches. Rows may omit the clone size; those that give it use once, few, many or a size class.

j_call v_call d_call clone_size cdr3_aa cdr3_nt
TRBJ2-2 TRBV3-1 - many CASSQARGNTGELFF TGTGCCAGCAGCCAAGCTCGGGGAAACACCGGGGAGCTGTTTTTT
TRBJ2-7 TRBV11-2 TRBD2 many CASSSPGVSGIYEQYF TGTGCCAGCAGCTCCCCGGGGGTTAGCGGGATCTACGAGCAGTACTTC
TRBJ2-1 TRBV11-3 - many CASSLEQSTDGNEQFF TGTGCCAGCAGCTTAGAACAGAGTACAGACGGCAATGAGCAGTTCTTC
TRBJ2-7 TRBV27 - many CASSLQGRKNEQYF TGTGCCAGCAGTCTCCAGGGTAGAAAGAACGAGCAGTACTTC
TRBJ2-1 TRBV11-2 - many CASSSSPRDHLYNEQFF TGTGCCAGCAGCTCGTCACCCCGGGACCATCTCTACAATGAGCAGTTCTTC
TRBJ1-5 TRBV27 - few CAGSIGKALNQPQHF TGTGCCGGCAGCATAGGAAAGGCTTTGAATCAGCCCCAGCATTTT
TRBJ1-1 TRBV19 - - CASAQDMGEAFF TGTGCCAGTGCGCAGGATATGGGCGAAGCTTTCTTT
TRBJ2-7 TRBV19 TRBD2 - CASSITTSGSYEQYF TGTGCCAGTAGTATTACAACTAGCGGGAGCTACGAGCAGTACTTC
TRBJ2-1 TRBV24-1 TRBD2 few CATSVGGSGNEQFF TGTGCCACCAGTGTAGGCGGGAGTGGAAATGAGCAGTTCTTC
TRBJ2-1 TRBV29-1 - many CSLKDKNEQFF TGCAGCCTTAAGGACAAGAATGAGCAGTTCTTC
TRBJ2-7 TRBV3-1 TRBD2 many CASSPWGREDEQYF TGTGCCAGCAGCCCCTGGGGGAGGGAGGACGAGCAGTACTTC
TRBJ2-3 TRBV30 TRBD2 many CAWSTARTSLRTDTQYF TGTGCCTGGAGTACAGCCCGGACTAGCTTGCGCACAGATACGCAGTATTTT
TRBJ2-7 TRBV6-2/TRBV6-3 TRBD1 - CASFGQGAGTYEQYF TGTGCCAGCTTCGGACAGGGGGCCGGGACCTACGAGCAGTACTTC
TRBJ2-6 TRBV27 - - CATFGPHHSGANVLTF TGTGCCACTTTCGGCCCGCATCACTCTGGGGCCAACGTCCTGACTTTC
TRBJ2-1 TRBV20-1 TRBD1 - CSARPPRRDSYNEQFF TGCAGTGCTAGACCTCCCCGTCGGGACAGCTACAATGAGCAGTTCTTC
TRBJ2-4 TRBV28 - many CASSAARFQYF TGTGCCAGCAGTGCGGCCCGCTTTCAGTACTTC
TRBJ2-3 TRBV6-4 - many CASSDSGDGTDTQYF TGTGCCAGCAGTGACTCGGGCGACGGCACAGATACGCAGTATTTT
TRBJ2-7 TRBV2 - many CASSRTERQYF TGTGCCAGCAGTCGGACCGAGAGGCAGTACTTC
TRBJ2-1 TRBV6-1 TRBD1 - CASNPGTGSSEGYNEQFF TGTGCCAGCAATCCCGGGACAGGGTCATCCGAGGGGTACAATGAGCAGTTCTTC
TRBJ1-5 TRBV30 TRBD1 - CAWTDRGLHNQPQHF TGTGCCTGGACGGACAGGGGGCTACACAATCAGCCCCAGCATTTT
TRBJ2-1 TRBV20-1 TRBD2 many CSAGTSGTTVPNEQFF TGCAGTGCTGGGACTAGCGGGACTACAGTCCCCAATGAGCAGTTCTTC
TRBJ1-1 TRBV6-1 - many CASTHQADTPEAFF TGTGCCAGCACCCACCAAGCAGATACCCCTGAAGCTTTCTTT
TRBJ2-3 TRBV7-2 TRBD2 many CASSLDGRSGSDTQYF TGTGCCAGCAGCTTAGACGGGAGGAGCGGGAGTGATACGCAGTATTTT
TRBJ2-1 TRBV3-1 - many CASSKVGPGVSYNEQFF TGTGCCAGCAGCAAGGTGGGCCCGGGAGTGTCCTACAATGAGCAGTTCTTC
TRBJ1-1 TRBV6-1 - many CASIGADRRTEAFF TGTGCCAGCATTGGGGCAGACCGGCGTACTGAAGCTTTCTTT
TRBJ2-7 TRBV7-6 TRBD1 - CASSSLTPGQGHYEQYF TGTGCCAGCAGCTCTTTAACTCCGGGACAGGGCCATTACGAGCAGTACTTC
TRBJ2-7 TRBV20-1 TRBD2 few CSARNLAGVGYEQYF TGCAGTGCTAGAAACCTAGCGGGAGTTGGATACGAGCAGTACTTC
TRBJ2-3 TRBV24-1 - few CATSEPSRIGTDTQYF TGTGCCACCAGTGAGCCCTCCCGGATAGGCACAGATACGCAGTATTTT
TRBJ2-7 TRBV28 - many CASSPPGRAPFKQYF TGTGCCAGCAGTCCGCCCGGCAGGGCCCCTTTTAAGCAGTACTTC
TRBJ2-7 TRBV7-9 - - CASSPVGDSYEQYF TGTGCCAGCAGCCCGGTGGGGGACTCCTACGAGCAGTACTTC
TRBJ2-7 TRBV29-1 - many CSVAGGPTNEQYF TGCAGCGTTGCCGGAGGGCCGACTAACGAGCAGTACTTC
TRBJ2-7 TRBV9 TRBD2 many CASSVGLAGGYEQYF TGTGCCAGCAGCGTAGGACTAGCGGGAGGTTACGAGCAGTACTTC
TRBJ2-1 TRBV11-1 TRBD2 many CASSFWTSGRQPNNEQFF TGTGCCAGCAGCTTTTGGACTAGCGGGAGACAACCAAACAATGAGCAGTTCTTC
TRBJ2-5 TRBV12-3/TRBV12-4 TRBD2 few CASSPGTSGILQETQYF TGTGCCAGCAGCCCAGGGACTAGCGGGATCTTACAAGAGACCCAGTACTTC
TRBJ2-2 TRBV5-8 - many CASSTVYTGELFF TGTGCCAGCAGCACAGTTTACACCGGGGAGCTGTTTTTT
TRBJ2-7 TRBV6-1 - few CASFPTGWDVHEQYF TGTGCCAGCTTCCCGACTGGGTGGGACGTCCACGAGCAGTACTTC
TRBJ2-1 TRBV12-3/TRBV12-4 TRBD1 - CASSFRTGVSNEQFF TGTGCCAGCAGTTTTAGGACAGGGGTATCCAATGAGCAGTTCTTC
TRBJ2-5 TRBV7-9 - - CASSFSVEKETQYF TGTGCCAGCAGCTTTTCAGTGGAGAAAGAGACCCAGTACTTC
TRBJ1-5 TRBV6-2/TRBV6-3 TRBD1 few CASGSRGPTLPQHF TGTGCCAGCGGTAGCAGGGGGCCAACCCTGCCCCAGCATTTT
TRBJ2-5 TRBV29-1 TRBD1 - CSVLGGQGKETQYF TGCAGCGTATTGGGGGGACAGGGTAAAGAGACCCAGTACTTC
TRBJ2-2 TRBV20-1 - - CSASPPLGAGELFF TGCAGTGCTAGCCCCCCCTTAGGGGCCGGGGAGCTGTTTTTT
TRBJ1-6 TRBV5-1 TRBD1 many CASSSYAGTGGKDDNSPLHF TGCGCCAGCAGCTCCTACGCCGGGACAGGGGGAAAAGACGATAATTCACCCCTCCACTTT
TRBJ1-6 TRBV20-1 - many CSGRGAAWNSPLHF TGCAGTGGAAGAGGTGCGGCATGGAATTCACCCCTCCACTTT
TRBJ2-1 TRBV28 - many CASHSKPVSYNEQFF TGTGCCAGCCATTCAAAGCCAGTCTCCTACAATGAGCAGTTCTTC
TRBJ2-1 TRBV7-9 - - CASNPTLTSRDTHNEQFF TGTGCCAGCAACCCTACCCTCACGTCCCGGGACACCCACAATGAGCAGTTCTTC
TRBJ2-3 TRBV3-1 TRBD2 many CASSPIAGVTDTQYF TGTGCCAGCAGCCCCATAGCGGGAGTCACAGATACGCAGTATTTT